This T cell receptor beta chain was identified during a study of T cells in Graves' hyperthyroidism and ophthalmopathy. RNA transcripts served as the template for amplifying TCR beta CDR3 regions. HTBI primers were used for first-round RT-PCR of the TCR CDR3. Using its own MiXCR run on the multiplex PCR reads, TCRdb lists one record per CDR3 protein. Of fewer than 550,000 distinct CDR3 sequences listed, 15% to 18% are singletons. Trimming removed 1 base at V and 7 bases at J, with 10 bases between. The CDR3 contains 13 residues. The germline V gene encodes CDR1 SGHTA and CDR2 FQGNSA. Ten or more counts support this clonotype. As yet, its antigen is unknown. Stable Graves' hyperthyroidism meant no ophthalmopathy progression within 18 months. The study based diagnoses on clinical symptoms, serum thyroxine and TRAb, thyroid ultrasound and orbital computed tomography. Overall study findings and caveats: A 13 V-J model separated ophthalmopathy from stable hyperthyroidism. Most thyroid clonotypes that were expanded above 0.001 also turned up in blood.

The source is a young woman with Graves' hyperthyroidism. V and J are TRBV7-2 and TRBJ2-5; D is unresolved. The specimen sequenced was blood. The CDR3 DNA is TGTGCCAGCAGCTTAGATCTCCCCCGGACCCAGTACTTC. Translating it yields CASSLDLPRTQYF.